A single sample is the source of the 16 T cell receptor beta chains below, sequenced in a study of blood T cell repertoires in COVID-19. Profiled with immunoSEQ multiplex PCR; TCRdb holds only in-frame clones, not every one. This sample carries 200,000 to 300,000 clones, nearly 90% of them seen once, and the ten largest clones take under 0.95%. Sample: peripheral blood. Receptor source: a woman aged 25-40 years with acute or convalescent COVID-19.

The chain couples TRBV24-1 to TRBJ2-7; TRBD1 is a possible D gene (5 bases). Trimming pared 3 bases from V and 6 bases from J, leaving 11 bases between. In germline, CDR1 is KGHDR, CDR2 SFDVKD. The CDR3 loop spans 13 amino acids. The CDR3 loop is CATSDPGNAEQYF. The CDR3 DNA follows: TGTGCCACCAGTGATCCAGGGAACGCCGAGCAGTACTTC.

The sample holds one count of this clone. The chain joins TRBV10-3 to TRBJ1-4, with TRBD1 matching 7 bases. The germline CDR1 and CDR2 sequences are ENHRY and SYGVKD. The CDR3 sequence is 16 residues long. Trimming at V came to 2 bases and at J to 7 bases, leaving 10 bases not matched to a gene. In DNA form, the CDR3 reads TGTGCCATCAGTGAGGGACAGGCTCGTTCCCGTGAAAAACTGTTTTTT. Amino acids: CAISEGQARSREKLFF.

V and J are TRBV30 and TRBJ1-3, with D perhaps TRBD1 (5 bases). Deletions cut 0 bases from V and 1 base from J, with 13 bases between. The CDR3 loop spans 16 amino acids. In germline, CDR1 is GTSNPN, CDR2 SVGIG (reference sequence). CDR3 in amino acids: CAWSVGRAASGNTIYF. DNA for the CDR3: TGTGCCTGGAGTGTTGGCAGGGCAGCGTCTGGAAACACCATATATTTT.

The chain uses TRBV27 and TRBJ2-7; TRBD1 might be the D (5 bases). The CDR3 is 14 residues long. CDR1 MNHEY and CDR2 SMNVEV come from the germline V gene (reference sequence). Trimming left V 3 bases short and J 4 bases short, with 13 bases between. The CDR3 is CASSFGRVGYEQYF. The CDR3 nucleotides read TGTGCCAGCAGTTTCGGCAGGGTAGGGTACGAGCAGTACTTC.

J is TRBJ1-5 and V is TRBV10-2, with TRBD1 as a possible D gene (5 bases). The germline CDR1 and CDR2 sequences are WSHSY and SAAADI. The CDR3 runs 14 residues. V was pared by 4 bases and J by 1 base, with 8 bases between. This chain's CDR3 is CASSGTGSNQPQHF. DNA of the CDR3: TGCGCCAGCAGTGGAACAGGAAGCAATCAGCCCCAGCATTTT.

The CDR3: CASSLLKGTGLSGANVLTF. CDR3 in DNA: TGTGCCAGTAGTCTTCTTAAGGGGACAGGGCTTTCTGGGGCCAACGTCCTGACTTTC. The rearrangement uses TRBV19 and TRBJ2-6; 9 bases map to TRBD1. The germline gives CDR1 LNHDA, CDR2 SQIVND (reference sequence). The CDR3 consists of 19 residues. J was trimmed by 1 base and V by 5 bases; bases with no gene match: 12. The variable domain in full, completed from reference TRBV19 and TRBJ2-6, reads DGGITQSPKYLFRKEGQNVTLSCEQNLNHDAMYWYRQDPGQGLRLIYYSQIVNDFQKGDIAEGYSVSREKKESFPLTVTSAQKNPTAFYLCASSLLKGTGLSGANVLTFGAGSRLTVL.

The rearrangement links TRBV24-1 to TRBJ2-2; 11 bases fit TRBD2. The CDR3 length is 21 residues. V shed 4 bases and J 3 bases; nucleotides not matched to a gene: 18. The V gene's germline CDR1 is KGHDR and CDR2 SFDVKD. The CDR3: CATSDLDMVENSGRDTGELFF. Written as DNA, the CDR3 is TGTGCCACCAGTGACCTGGACATGGTGGAGAATAGCGGGAGGGACACCGGGGAGCTGTTTTTT.

Turning to this clone: Relative to the germline gene, one junction end is altered; a read error may explain this. The genes are TRBV5-5 and TRBJ2-3; 8 positions match TRBD2. The CDR3 is made up of 16 amino acids. The germline CDR1 and CDR2 sequences are SGHKS and YYEKEE (reference sequence). The CDR3 DNA follows: TGTGCCAGCAACTTGAACGGGACTAGTTGGGCAGATACGCAGTATTTT. Translating it yields CASNLNGTSWADTQYF.

In its sample, this clone was seen a few times. This chain uses TRBV7-9 with TRBJ2-7; 7 bases match TRBD1. Germline V gene sequence: CDR1 SEHNR, CDR2 FQNEAQ (reference sequence). There are 16 residues in the CDR3. The ends lost 0 bases at V and 0 bases at J; junction bases unmatched: 5. The CDR3 DNA sequence: TGTGCCAGCAGCTTAGCGCTGGACAGGTTCTCCTACGAGCAGTACTTC. Protein product: CASSLALDRFSYEQYF.

The chain combines TRBV12-3 or TRBV12-4 with TRBJ2-7; perhaps TRBD2 as D (5 bases). The germline V and J ends were trimmed by 6 bases and 4 bases, with 13 bases remaining between them. The CDR3 is 13 residues long. CDR3 coding DNA: TGTGCCAGCAGAGGTGTTGGGAGTTACGAGCAGTACTTC. It translates to CASRGVGSYEQYF.

The V gene is TRBV4-2, the J gene TRBJ1-4; 9 bases align to TRBD1. CDR3 length: 16 amino acids. Germline V gives CDR1 LGHNA, CDR2 YNFKEQ. Trimming at V came to 3 bases and at J to 3 bases, leaving 5 bases not matched to a gene. DNA for the CDR3: TGTGCCAGCAGCCAGGCTAACAGGGGGCCTAATGAAAAACTGTTTTTT. Translation: CASSQANRGPNEKLFF.

The chain recombines TRBV15 with TRBJ2-7; 7 nucleotides line up with TRBD1. With 2 bases clipped from V and 4 bases from J, the junction kept 8 bases outside the gene matches. This CDR3 is 15 amino acids long. Germline V gene lookup returns CDR1 LNHNV and CDR2 YYDKDF (reference sequence). The CDR3 protein is CATSRSFQQGYEQYF. Here the CDR3 DNA reads TGTGCCACCAGCAGATCATTCCAACAGGGGTACGAGCAGTACTTC.

This sequence joins TRBV9 and TRBJ2-2; 11 positions match TRBD2. Trimming at V came to 0 bases and at J to 9 bases, leaving 10 bases not matched to a gene. The CDR3 is made up of 17 amino acids. CDR1 and CDR2 from the germline V gene are SGDLS and YYNGEE. The chain's CDR3 is CASSVATSGRFSRELFF. The CDR3, as DNA: TGTGCCAGCAGCGTAGCTACTAGCGGGAGATTCAGTAGGGAGCTGTTTTTT.

This clone was seen a single time. The chain carries TRBV7-9 and TRBJ2-5; 11 bases fit TRBD2. The V gene end was trimmed by 0 bases and the J gene end by 4 bases; junction bases not matched to a gene: 1. Germline V gene data show CDR1 as SEHNR and CDR2 as FQNEAQ (reference sequence). The length of the CDR3 is 15 residues. CDR3 residues: CASSLALAGVETQYF. CDR3 DNA sequence: TGTGCCAGCAGCTTAGCACTAGCGGGAGTAGAGACCCAGTACTTC.

The chain couples TRBV19 to TRBJ1-2; tentative D call: TRBD1 (5 bases). Germline V lookup: CDR1 LNHDA, CDR2 SQIVND (reference sequence). Between the trimmed V and J ends, which lost 0 bases and 7 bases, there was a span of 12 bases. The CDR3 consists of 14 residues. CDR3 DNA sequence: TGTGCCAGTAGTATAGAGTCGGGGGGTGGTGGCTACACCTTC. Translation gives CASSIESGGGGYTF.

The DNA of the CDR3 is TGTGCCAGCAGCTTACCAGGGGGCTATGGCTACACCTTC. The encoded protein is CASSLPGGYGYTF. V and J are TRBV11-3 and TRBJ1-2, with 7 bases lining up with TRBD1. Germline V lookup: CDR1 SGHNT, CDR2 YENEEA. This CDR3 spans 13 amino acids. Germline trimming cut 2 bases from V and 4 bases from J; bases unmatched to any gene: 1.